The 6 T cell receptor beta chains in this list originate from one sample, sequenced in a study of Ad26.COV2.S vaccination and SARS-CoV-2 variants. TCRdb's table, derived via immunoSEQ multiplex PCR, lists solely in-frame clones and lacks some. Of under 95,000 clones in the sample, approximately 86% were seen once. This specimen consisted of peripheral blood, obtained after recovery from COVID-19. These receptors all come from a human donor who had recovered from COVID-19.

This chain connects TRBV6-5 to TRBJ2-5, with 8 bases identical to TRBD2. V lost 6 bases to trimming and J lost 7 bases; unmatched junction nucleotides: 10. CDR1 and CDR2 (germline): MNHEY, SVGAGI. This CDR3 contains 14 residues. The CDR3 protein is CASRAAGGAGTQYF. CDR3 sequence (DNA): TGTGCCAGCAGGGCCGCGGGGGGCGCAGGGACCCAGTACTTC.

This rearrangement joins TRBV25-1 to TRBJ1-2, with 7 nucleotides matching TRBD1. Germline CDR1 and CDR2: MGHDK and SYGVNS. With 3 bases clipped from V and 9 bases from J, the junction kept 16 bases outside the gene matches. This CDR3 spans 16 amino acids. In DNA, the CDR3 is TGTGCCAGCAGTGATCCAACCGGGACAGAACACTTGCGCTACACCTTC. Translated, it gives CASSDPTGTEHLRYTF.

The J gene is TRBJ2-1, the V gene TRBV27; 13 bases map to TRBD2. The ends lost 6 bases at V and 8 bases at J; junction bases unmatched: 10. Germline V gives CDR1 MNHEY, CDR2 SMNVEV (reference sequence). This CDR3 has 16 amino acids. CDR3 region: CASSLTSGRARDEQFF. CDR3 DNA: TGTGCCAGCAGCCTAACTAGCGGGAGGGCCCGGGATGAGCAGTTCTTC.

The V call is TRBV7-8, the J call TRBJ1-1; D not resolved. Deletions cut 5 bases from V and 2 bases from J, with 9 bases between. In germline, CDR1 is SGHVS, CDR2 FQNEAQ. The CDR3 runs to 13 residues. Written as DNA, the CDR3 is TGTGCCAGCAGCGTCATGGGAAACACTGAAGCTTTCTTT. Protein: CASSVMGNTEAFF.

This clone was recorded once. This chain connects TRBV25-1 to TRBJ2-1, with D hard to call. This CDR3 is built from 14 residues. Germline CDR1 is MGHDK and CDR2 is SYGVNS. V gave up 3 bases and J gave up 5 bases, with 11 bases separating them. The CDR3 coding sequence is TGTGCCAGCAGTGATCTCGGCAGGAACAATGAGCAGTTCTTC. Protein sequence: CASSDLGRNNEQFF. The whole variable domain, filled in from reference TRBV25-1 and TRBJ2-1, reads EADIYQTPRYLVIGTGKKITLECSQTMGHDKMYWYQQDPGMELHLIHYSYGVNSTEKGDLSSESTVSRIRTEHFPLTLESARPSHTSQYLCASSDLGRNNEQFFGPGTRLTVL.

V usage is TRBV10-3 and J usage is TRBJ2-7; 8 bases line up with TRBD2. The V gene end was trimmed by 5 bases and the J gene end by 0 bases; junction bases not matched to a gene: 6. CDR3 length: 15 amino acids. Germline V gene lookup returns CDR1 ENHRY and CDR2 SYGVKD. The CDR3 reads CAISSRGRSSYEQYF. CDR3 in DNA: TGTGCCATCAGTTCGCGCGGGAGGAGCTCCTACGAGCAGTACTTC.